This T cell receptor (beta chain) derives from a study of shared clonotypes between healthy human individuals (dated by TCRdb to the early 2020s). Some background on the complete study: A couple of women and three men aged 18 to 49 years were included in the cohort. To estimate repertoire size and how much clonotypes are shared between individuals, the study performed deep sequencing of blood TCR repertoires from a handful of healthy adults. Each donor's leukapheresis produced roughly between roughly 0.85 and 10 billion PBMCs. To increase sequencing depth and limit assay-specific biases, different laboratories used diverse techniques to prepare libraries and sequence TCR repertoires. Results the study describes overall, beyond this receptor: Pairwise subsampling led to the expectation that sequencing depth would affect the degree of clonotype sharing among donors. The genetic and exposure-history diversity represented was limited by the small number of donors. Sampling was restricted to blood, and TCR repertoires in tissues likely differ from the TCR repertoires found in blood.

Compared with germline, V lacks 5 bases and J lacks 4 bases; bases without a gene match: 10. According to the germline V gene (reference sequence), CDR1 reads LNHNV and CDR2 reads YYDKDF. The CDR3, from cysteine to phenylalanine, totals 15 residues. CDR3 DNA only is kept here, 45 bases in frame from base 1. A word on this clone: Its specific antigen is unknown. The input lacks base qualities; no much larger clone sits a single base away.

TCR CDR3 regions were amplified from genomic DNA by multiplex PCR using the deep immunoSEQ assay. Genomic DNA extracted from each cell subset was distributed evenly over all wells of several immunoSEQ 96-well plates, and each plate served as one replicate. Each replicate PCR for unsorted PBMC received 300 to 350 ng genomic DNA, equal to 30,000 to 35,000 T cell genomes. Genomic DNA from unsorted PBMC was sequenced over ten immunoSEQ deep assay plates. The purified libraries were quantified using a Qubit 3.0 fluorometer, sized with a Bioanalyzer 2100, and then quantified again using the KAPA Library Quantification kit. A separate single-read 150-cycle Illumina NextSeq 550 flow cell was used to sequence each immunoSEQ 96-well plate. From the authors' description of their analysis: Because the immunoSEQ output held only junctional sequences and lacked quality scores, the filtering could not match the filtering applied to full-length reads. Sequences were annotated with PyIR, a Python wrapper for IgBLAST v1.9, using IMGT germline references to assign V/J genes and CDR3. Reads with weak V/J assignments (E-value above 1e-6), missing CDR3, stop codons, out-of-frame junctions, or ambiguous translated residues were removed. V3J clonotypes were defined as sequences sharing the same inferred V gene, J gene, and CDR3 amino acid sequence. The percentage overlap between two repertoires was calculated by dividing the number of shared unique clonotypes by the size of the smaller repertoire. Richness of each repertoire was evaluated using RTK rarefaction, the Chao1 estimator, and Recon v2.1 estimates of unobserved clonotypes. Drawn from immuneACCESS, this table holds only the in-frame rearrangements with V and J called that TCRdb kept. Clones are partly lost; checked studies trace under half to an unresolved V gene and leave the rest unexplained. The DNA was the basis for D and trimming; V, J and clone size are from that table. In this sample the table shows about 450,000 clones, about 76% of which occur a single time. The ten top clones hold roughly 13% of the sample.

Healthy HIV-negative adults with no recently reported acute infections or vaccinations were included as donors. Every donor was a Caucasian adult residing in Nashville, Tennessee, USA. For unsorted samples, some 100 million PBMCs were counted, and genomic DNA was extracted using the QIAamp DNA Blood Mini kit. Blood was obtained by leukapheresis, after which PBMCs were separated by Ficoll-Histopaque density gradient centrifugation and cryopreserved in liquid nitrogen vapor phase. Input material: PBMCs. The chain couples TRBV15 to TRBJ1-2; 7 bases in between match TRBD1. The clonotype comes from a woman in her thirties or forties in good health. Some clones in this sample may be carry-over from other donors' samples. The nucleotide sequence reads TGTGCCACCAGCGCTAACAGGGGCTCCCTCTATGGCTACACCTTC. This codes for CATSANRGSLYGYTF.